This T cell receptor (beta chain) was recorded in a study of cytomegalovirus exposure and HLA in healthy donors. In the PCR, 60 Vbeta and 13 Jbeta primers were used. The method was immunoSEQ multiplex PCR; TCRdb's version includes in-frame clones alone and lacks a portion of them. This sample has fewer than 200,000 clones, with around 75% found just once. Findings and limits, study-wide: In vitro data verified a few CMV-associated chains as specific for CMV antigens. Differences between HLA loci emerged in a later analysis of TCR association rates, with DRB1 most and HLA-C fewest. The authors later linked a missense DCLRE1C variant to TCR beta V- and J-gene trimming.

Note on this clone: What it recognizes is unknown.

The source is a male donor in good health and CMV-seronegative. Sequenced sample: PBMCs.

For the CDR3, the DNA is TGTGCCAGCTCACCAGGGACAGGGCCGCAATATAATTCACCCCTCCACTTT. Amino acid sequence: CASSPGTGPQYNSPLHF. The genes are TRBV18 and TRBJ1-6, with TRBD1 matching 9 bases. CDR1 and CDR2 (germline): KGHSH, LQKENI. J was trimmed by 4 bases and V by 2 bases; bases with no gene match: 6. CDR3 length equals 17 residues. Filled out from reference TRBV18 and TRBJ1-6, the complete variable domain reads NAGVMQNPRHLVRRRGQEARLRCSPMKGHSHVYWYRQLPEEGLKFMVYLQKENIIDESGMPKERFSAEFPKEGPSILRIQQVVRGDSAAYFCASSPGTGPQYNSPLHFGNGTRLTVT.